This TCR beta chain was sequenced for a study of blood T cell repertoires in COVID-19. Enrolled through a virtual design, the participants were between about 18 and 100 years of age and came from 24 US areas. Cohorts were determined from participant-reported clinical history. Cohort 3 recovery required two negative PCRs, clearance, or symptom resolution. V was pared by 5 bases and J by 1 base, with 2 bases of the junction left unmatched. This CDR3 is 14 amino acids long. The V gene's germline CDR1 is MDHEN and CDR2 SYDVKM. Authors' methods: Estimation of nucleated cell counts relied on the amplification of reference gene primers. Data came from immunoSEQ multiplex PCR; TCRdb stores just in-frame clones and leaves some out. The V and J calls and clone size come from that table; D and trimming were worked out from the DNA. The sample has 300,000 to 350,000 clones, 75% to 90% seen once.

The receptor was derived from a man aged 30 to 39 who had recovered from COVID-19. V gene TRBV28 combines with J gene TRBJ2-5, with 9 nucleotides matching TRBD1. Specimen: PBMCs or T cells enriched from blood (not recorded which). The CDR3 loop reads CASSRDRAQETQYF. In DNA, the CDR3 is TGTGCCAGCAGTCGGGACAGGGCCCAAGAGACCCAGTACTTC. Full variable domain (missing parts from reference TRBV28 and TRBJ2-5): DVKVTQSSRYLVKRTGEKVFLECVQDMDHENMFWYRQDPGLGLRLIYFSYDVKMKEKGDIPEGYSVSREKKERFSLILESASTNQTSMYLCASSRDRAQETQYFGPGTRLLVL.